This T cell receptor beta chain is from a study of Graves' ophthalmopathy and Graves' hyperthyroidism. This clonotype was observed a handful of times. What it binds is not known. Findings and caveats of the study: Most thyroid clonotypes expanded beyond 0.001 frequency were also found in blood.

Amplification of TCR beta CDR3 regions used RNA transcripts. HTBI primers served in a first-round RT-PCR, which a second-round multiplex PCR followed. TCRdb reprocessed the multiplex PCR reads via MiXCR and lists one record per CDR3 protein. Here the sample spans about 550,000 distinct CDR3 sequences, under 45% being singletons. The specimen was peripheral blood or thyroid tissue (not recorded which). This clonotype was obtained from an adult man with Graves' hyperthyroidism.

This chain's CDR3 is CATSRDLGGTVYEQYF. In DNA, the CDR3 is TGTGCCACCAGCAGAGATTTGGGGGGAACCGTATACGAGCAGTACTTC. The chain has TRBV15 and TRBJ2-7, with D maybe TRBD2 (6 bases). The CDR3 runs to 16 residues. Trimming pared 0 bases from V and 4 bases from J, leaving 16 bases between. CDR1 is LNHNV and CDR2 is YYDKDF in the germline V gene (reference sequence).